Shown below are 30 T cell receptor beta chains from a single sample sequenced in a study of T cell changes during pregnancy in multiple sclerosis. Assay: immunoSEQ multiplex PCR; the TCRdb copy retains only in-frame clones and omits some. This sample has 50,000 to 70,000 clones, with 90% to 95% found just once. The specimen comprised peripheral blood, sampled after pregnancy. The receptors shown here come from a female donor in good health, enrolled as a control in a pregnancy study.

The chain carries TRBV30 and TRBJ1-1; D not certain. V lost 3 bases and J 1 base, leaving 9 bases between the germline ends. CDR3 length equals 13 residues. Germline V gene lookup returns CDR1 GTSNPN and CDR2 SVGIG (reference sequence). CDR3 amino acids: CAWRSRGNTEAFF. CDR3 DNA sequence: TGTGCCTGGAGGTCACGGGGGAACACTGAAGCTTTCTTT.

This chain connects TRBV5-1 to TRBJ1-1; D may be TRBD1 (5 bases). This CDR3 has 14 residues. Looked up from germline, CDR1 is SGHRS and CDR2 is YFSETQ. The V end lost 5 bases, the J end lost 5 bases, and 16 bases lay between the germline ends. CDR3 bases: TGCGCCAGCAGTCCTGCTACGGGGGGAACTGAAGCTTTCTTT. It yields the protein CASSPATGGTEAFF.

The chain links TRBV19 to TRBJ1-1; D gene unclear. V lost 6 bases and J 0 bases, leaving 8 bases between the germline ends. This CDR3 is built from 13 residues. Germline values: CDR1 LNHDA, CDR2 SQIVND (reference sequence). The CDR3: CASSNHMNTEAFF. CDR3 DNA: TGTGCCAGTAGCAACCACATGAACACTGAAGCTTTCTTT.

CDR3 protein: CASSPQGGLWNQPQHF. The CDR3 bases are TGTGCCAGCAGTCCACAGGGGGGTCTGTGGAATCAGCCCCAGCATTTT. The chain carries TRBV27 and TRBJ1-5; 8 nucleotides match TRBD1. Germline trimming cut 5 bases from V and 4 bases from J; bases unmatched to any gene: 10. The CDR3 extends over 16 amino acids. Germline CDR1 MNHEY, CDR2 SMNVEV (reference sequence).

This chain joins TRBV10-3 and TRBJ1-4; D gene ambiguous. CDR1 is ENHRY and CDR2 is SYGVKD in the germline V gene. Between the trimmed V and J ends, which lost 5 bases and 7 bases, there was a span of 11 bases. The CDR3 is 13 residues long. The CDR3 reads CAISPDSGEKLFF. The CDR3 DNA reads TGTGCCATCAGTCCGGACTCGGGTGAAAAACTGTTTTTT.

The chain couples TRBV5-1 to TRBJ1-3; D possibly corresponds to TRBD1 (6 bases). CDR1 is SGHRS, CDR2 YFSETQ, per germline. V was cut by 4 bases and J by 0 bases, with 11 bases left in between. This CDR3 region has 15 residues. CDR3 sequence reads: CASSPMGASGNTIYF. In nucleotides, the CDR3 is TGCGCCAGCAGCCCCATGGGGGCCTCTGGAAACACCATATATTTT.

The chain is built from TRBV5-6 and TRBJ1-2; TRBD1 matches at 12 bases. Per the germline V gene, CDR1 is SGHDT and CDR2 is YYEEEE. Germline trimming cut 4 bases from V and 4 bases from J; bases unmatched to any gene: 5. This CDR3 has 15 amino acids. CDR3 DNA sequence: TGTGCCAGCAGCAGGGACAGGGGGCTTAGCTATGGCTACACCTTC. Its protein product is CASSRDRGLSYGYTF.

The chain is built from TRBV13 and TRBJ2-1; D is unresolved. Germline lookup yields CDR1 PRHDT and CDR2 FYEKMQ (reference sequence). Trimming pared 0 bases from V and 0 bases from J, leaving 12 bases between. The CDR3 is 17 amino acids. CDR3 residues: CASSLGPGLSSYNEQFF. CDR3 in DNA: TGTGCCAGCAGCTTAGGTCCCGGGTTGAGCTCCTACAATGAGCAGTTCTTC.

This chain uses TRBV5-4 with TRBJ1-2, with unresolved D. Germline CDR1 SGHNT, CDR2 YYREEE (reference sequence). V shed 4 bases and J shed 2 bases, with 18 bases lying between them. This CDR3 contains 16 residues. CDR3 residues: CASSQGSMWANYGYTF. CDR3 nucleotides: TGTGCCAGCAGCCAAGGGAGTATGTGGGCCAACTATGGCTACACCTTC.

V and J are TRBV25-1 and TRBJ1-2; D is perhaps TRBD1 (6 bases). With 5 bases removed from V and 7 bases from J, the gap between germline ends came to 17 bases. The CDR3 runs to 14 residues. Germline-derived CDR1 and CDR2 are MGHDK and SYGVNS. The CDR3 DNA follows: TGTGCCAGCAGTACCCCCGGGACATTCTTTGGCTACACCTTC. Amino acid sequence: CASSTPGTFFGYTF.

This clone was counted once. The genes are TRBV18 and TRBJ2-7; 7 bases align to TRBD1. The CDR3 extends over 14 amino acids. Trimming at V came to 3 bases and at J to 3 bases, leaving 5 bases not matched to a gene. Germline CDR1 is KGHSH and CDR2 is LQKENI. Written as DNA, the CDR3 is TGTGCCAGCTCACCCGGGACAGCGAACTACGAGCAGTACTTC. Its translation: CASSPGTANYEQYF.

The J gene is TRBJ2-5, the V gene TRBV14; 16 bases line up with TRBD2. This CDR3 region has 18 residues. With V trimmed by 5 bases and J by 4 bases, 10 bases remained unmatched. Germline-derived CDR1 and CDR2 are SGHDN and FVKESK. The CDR3, as DNA: TGTGCCAGCAGCGTCGGGACTAGCGGGGGGGCCTTTGGAGAGACCCAGTACTTC. This sequence encodes CASSVGTSGGAFGETQYF.

The gene calls are TRBV7-2 and TRBJ1-5; possibly TRBD1 for D (5 bases). This CDR3 contains 17 residues. The V end lost 2 bases, the J end lost 4 bases, and 18 bases lay between the germline ends. The V gene's germline CDR1 is SGHTA and CDR2 FQGNSA. The CDR3 DNA sequence: TGTGCCAGCAGCTTATCAACGGGTGCAGGGCATAATCAGCCCCAGCATTTT. Translating it yields CASSLSTGAGHNQPQHF. Drawing the rest from reference TRBV7-2 and TRBJ1-5, the complete variable domain is GAGVSQSPSNKVTEKGKDVELRCDPISGHTALYWYRQSLGQGLEFLIYFQGNSAPDKSGLPSDRFSAERTGGSVSTLTIQRTQQEDSAVYLCASSLSTGAGHNQPQHFGDGTRLSIL.

In the case of this clone: The same CDR3 can be traced to other DNA sequences in this sample. The gene calls are TRBV10-3 and TRBJ1-1; 12 bases fit TRBD1. This CDR3 spans 17 amino acids. The junction had 10 bases not matched to a gene; V was cut back by 3 bases and J by 5 bases. Germline V gene sequence: CDR1 ENHRY, CDR2 SYGVKD. CDR3 nucleotide sequence: TGTGCCATCAGTGATAGGCGGGACAGGGGGCTATTTACTGAAGCTTTCTTT. Protein product: CAISDRRDRGLFTEAFF.

V usage is TRBV30 and J usage is TRBJ1-2; TRBD1 is a possible D gene (5 bases). The length of the CDR3 is 14 residues. CDR1 is GTSNPN, CDR2 SVGIG, per germline (reference sequence). The ends were cut back, 5 bases at V and 8 bases at J, with 21 bases in the middle. The CDR3 region is CAWQGESRGKGYTF. DNA of the CDR3: TGTGCCTGGCAGGGTGAGTCCCGAGGAAAGGGCTACACCTTC.

As concerns this clone: One end of the junction is discordant with germline, which a read error may explain. This chain connects TRBV19 to TRBJ1-2, with TRBD1 matching over 8 bases. The CDR3 totals 13 residues. Germline lookup yields CDR1 LNHDA and CDR2 SQIVND (reference sequence). The CDR3 sequence is CASSSRPGQVHDF. The CDR3 bases are TGTGCCAGTAGTAGTAGACCGGGACAGGTCCACGACTTC.

This chain connects TRBV4-3 to TRBJ2-7; D might be TRBD1 (6 bases). CDR3 length equals 15 residues. V lost 1 base, J lost 4 bases, and 14 bases lay in between. Germline V gene sequence: CDR1 LGHNA, CDR2 YSLEER. The CDR3 spells CASSQVQGVAYEQYF. CDR3 sequence (DNA): TGCGCCAGCAGCCAAGTACAGGGAGTCGCGTACGAGCAGTACTTC.

This clone was recorded only once. V and J are TRBV4-1 and TRBJ1-1, with 7 bases fitting TRBD1. The CDR3 is made up of 17 amino acids. V lost 3 bases to trimming and J lost 1 base; unmatched junction nucleotides: 11. Germline V gene sequence: CDR1 MGHRA, CDR2 YSYEKL. In DNA form, the CDR3 reads TGCGCCAGCAGCCAGACGACCGGGACAGTCGAGAACACTGAAGCTTTCTTT. Its protein is CASSQTTGTVENTEAFF.

The V call is TRBV19, the J call TRBJ2-1; TRBD1 might be the D (6 bases). The CDR3 is made up of 14 amino acids. CDR1 LNHDA and CDR2 SQIVND come from the germline V gene (reference sequence). V lost 6 bases, J lost 12 bases, and 21 bases lay in between. The CDR3 here is CASSLVRTTGGQFF. The CDR3, as DNA: TGTGCCAGTAGCCTAGTCCGGACGACAGGAGGGCAGTTCTTC.

The chain recombines TRBV27 with TRBJ1-2, with TRBD1 matching 7 bases. Losses at the gene ends were 3 bases for V and 8 bases for J; bases not matched to a gene: 9. CDR1 MNHEY and CDR2 SMNVEV come from the germline V gene (reference sequence). The CDR3 consists of 14 residues. The CDR3 nucleotides read TGTGCCAGCAGTTTGAGTACAGGGGTTCACGGCTACACCTTC. This codes for CASSLSTGVHGYTF.

V gene TRBV6-5 combines with J gene TRBJ2-5, with TRBD2 matching 7 bases. The V gene end was trimmed by 0 bases and the J gene end by 4 bases; junction bases not matched to a gene: 5. The germline V gene has CDR1 MNHEY and CDR2 SVGAGI. CDR3 size: 15 residues. The CDR3 is CASSYSLGRAETQYF. The CDR3 DNA reads as TGTGCCAGCAGTTACTCGTTGGGGAGGGCAGAGACCCAGTACTTC.

The chain has TRBV19 and TRBJ1-2; D is perhaps TRBD1 (5 bases). Trimming left V 5 bases short and J 6 bases short, with 16 bases between. Germline CDR1 LNHDA, CDR2 SQIVND (reference sequence). The CDR3 is made up of 14 amino acids. The CDR3 region has the DNA TGTGCCAGTAGTCCCCGGGGGGGACGGGATGGCTACACCTTC. This translates into CASSPRGGRDGYTF.

The CDR3 DNA reads TGTGCCAGCAGTATACAAATAGGGGCCCTCCACTTT. This translates into CASSIQIGALHF. This chain connects TRBV11-3 to TRBJ1-6; tentatively, D is TRBD1 (5 bases). The CDR3 is 12 residues long. Trimming stripped 6 bases from V and 14 bases from J, with 14 bases between. Germline V gene lookup returns CDR1 SGHNT and CDR2 YENEEA. Together with reference TRBV11-3 and TRBJ1-6, the CDR3 gives the full variable domain: EAGVVQSPRYKIIEKKQPVAFWCNPISGHNTLYWYLQNLGQGPELLIRYENEEAVDDSQLPKDRFSAERLKGVDSTLKIQPAELGDSAVYLCASSIQIGALHFGNGTRLTVT.

This sequence joins TRBV10-3 and TRBJ2-5, with D tentatively TRBD2 (5 bases). V lost 11 bases and J 5 bases, leaving 12 bases between the germline ends. Germline CDR1 is ENHRY and CDR2 is SYGVKD. CDR3 length: 11 residues. The CDR3 here is CAVLAQETQYF. The CDR3 bases are TGTGCCGTCCTAGCTCAGGAGACCCAGTACTTC.

The genes are TRBV7-9 and TRBJ1-3, with 7 positions matching TRBD1. Germline-derived CDR1 and CDR2 are SEHNR and FQNEAQ (reference sequence). With 1 base clipped from V and 3 bases from J, the junction kept 6 bases outside the gene matches. This CDR3 comprises 16 residues. CDR3 nucleotides: TGTGCCAGCAGCTTAGAGGAGGGGGCGCGTGGAAACACCATATATTTT. Translating it yields CASSLEEGARGNTIYF.

This chain joins TRBV7-8 and TRBJ1-5, with unresolved D. Trimming shortened V by 5 bases and J by 5 bases, and 13 bases separated the two germline ends. This CDR3 is 14 amino acids long. The germline gives CDR1 SGHVS, CDR2 FQNEAQ. The CDR3 nucleotides are TGTGCCAGCAGCCCCTGGGAGGCCTATCAGCCCCAGCATTTT. Protein: CASSPWEAYQPQHF.

The chain has TRBV7-2 and TRBJ1-5, with a tentative D call TRBD1 (5 bases). This CDR3 has 15 amino acids. Germline V gives CDR1 SGHTA, CDR2 FQGNSA. V gave up 1 base and J gave up 1 base, with 8 bases separating them. In DNA form, the CDR3 reads TGTGCCAGCAGCTTAGGGGGGGTGAGCAATCAGCCCCAGCATTTT. Protein sequence: CASSLGGVSNQPQHF. The full variable domain, its missing parts supplied by reference TRBV7-2 and TRBJ1-5, is GAGVSQSPSNKVTEKGKDVELRCDPISGHTALYWYRQSLGQGLEFLIYFQGNSAPDKSGLPSDRFSAERTGGSVSTLTIQRTQQEDSAVYLCASSLGGVSNQPQHFGDGTRLSIL.

This chain links TRBV6-5 with TRBJ1-1, with a tentative D call TRBD1 (5 bases). This CDR3 region has 13 residues. Germline CDR1 and CDR2: MNHEY and SVGAGI. Trimming shortened V by 6 bases and J by 0 bases, and 8 bases separated the two germline ends. This CDR3 reads CASRETVNTEAFF. DNA of the CDR3: TGTGCCAGCAGAGAGACAGTGAACACTGAAGCTTTCTTT.

This rearrangement joins TRBV11-2 to TRBJ1-1; 7 nucleotides align to TRBD1. Germline V gene sequence: CDR1 SGHAT, CDR2 FQNNGV. V lost 5 bases and J lost 5; bases outside the gene matches: 11. The CDR3 runs to 15 residues. CDR3 loop: CASSLGPTGRTEAFF. The CDR3 DNA reads as TGTGCCAGCAGCCTAGGGCCGACAGGGAGGACTGAAGCTTTCTTT.

J is TRBJ2-5 and V is TRBV2; 8 nucleotides agree with TRBD1. The germline V gene has CDR1 SNHLY and CDR2 FYNNEI. Trimming took 6 bases from V and 2 from J; bases not matched to a gene: 14. CDR3 length: 17 amino acids. The CDR3 region is CASRPTRRQGRQETQYF. As DNA, the CDR3 is TGTGCCAGCAGACCCACACGGCGACAGGGGCGACAAGAGACCCAGTACTTC.